This TCR beta chain was found in a study of T-cell memory formation after mild COVID-19. Study-wide context: TCR clusters were largely donor specific.

Overall study findings and caveats: There were some responding clones in pre-infection memory, which suggested that cross-reactive memory had joined.

V gave up 4 bases and J gave up 1 base, with 11 bases separating them. Germline lookup yields CDR1 SGHRS and CDR2 YFSETQ. CDR3 length equals 14 residues. TCRdb passed the 5' RACE reads through MiXCR, listing each CDR3 protein once. The sample includes over 150,000 distinct CDR3 sequences, 20% to 25% of them seen just once. A single count supports this clonotype. No antigen is known for it. The sequence came from an adult woman who had mild COVID-19 (a few samples of this study predate the infection). Cell type and time point are not known. Sequenced sample: PBMCs or a T cell subset sorted from them (not recorded which). The chain combines TRBV5-1 with TRBJ1-1; tentatively, D is TRBD1 (5 bases). The CDR3 DNA reads TGCGCCAGCAGCGGGGGGGAGGGGAACACTGAAGCTTTCTTT. It is translated as CASSGGEGNTEAFF.